This T cell receptor beta chain was documented in a study of T cell responses to AZD1222 COVID-19 vaccine. Points from the study as a whole: Recipients of two AZD1222 doses showed rising Spike-specific TCR breadth and depth. Sampling that yielded the repertoires occurred only after the peak T cell response. Baseline seropositives among AZD1222 recipients totaled only six. Among the donors, most were white British and more were female, and clonal diversity was possibly underestimated.

As for this clone: The antigen is unknown.

Generated by immunoSEQ multiplex PCR, the TCRdb table keeps only in-frame clones and is missing some. The repertoire consists of roughly 180,000 clones, with 80% to 95% occurring once and the leading ten covering around 1.9%. The receptor comes from an adult who received the AZD1222 COVID-19 vaccine. The sample in question was peripheral blood, obtained 28 days after the second AZD1222 dose.

CDR3 protein: CASSLVMGPSGNTIYF. The CDR3 DNA reads as TGTGCCAGCAGCTTAGTCATGGGGCCCTCTGGAAACACCATATATTTT. The V call is TRBV7-2, the J call TRBJ1-3; D is perhaps TRBD1 (5 bases). Germline assignment: CDR1 SGHTA and CDR2 FQGNSA. CDR3 length: 16 amino acids. V lost 1 base and J 0 bases, leaving 10 bases between the germline ends.